A selection of T cell receptor beta chains follows, all from one sample in a study of shared clonotypes between healthy human individuals. Profiling relied on immunoSEQ multiplex PCR, and the TCRdb table lists in-frame clones only, not all of them. The sample records about 1.1 million clones, 60% to 80% being singletons. Source material: memory CD4+ T cells from PBMCs. The receptors stem from a man aged 18 to 35 in good health. Some clones in this sample may be carry-over from other donors' samples. Each CDR3 is given with its conserved first and last residue. D genes are given only for firm matches. Rows give clone size only sometimes, using once, few, many, or a class for an expanded clone.

cdr3_nt | cdr3_aa | j_call | v_call | clone_size | d_call
TGTGCCAGTAGACGGGGACAGGTGGAAGATACGCAGTATTTT | CASRRGQVEDTQYF | TRBJ2-3 | TRBV19 | . | TRBD1
TGTGCCACGAGCCGGGACAGGATGGAAGGGGAGCTGTTTTTT | CATSRDRMEGELFF | TRBJ2-2 | TRBV18 | . | TRBD1
TGCGCCAGCAGTCAGGAGCGGGCGCAAAGCTCCTACGAGCAGTACTTC | CASSQERAQSSYEQYF | TRBJ2-7 | TRBV5-1 | . | .
TGTGCCAGCACCCTCGGGGGGACAGATACGCAGTATTTT | CASTLGGTDTQYF | TRBJ2-3 | TRBV5-6 | once | TRBD2
TGTGCCAGCAGGGGACACAGGGGTTCTTCCTACAATGAGCAGTTCTTC | CASRGHRGSSYNEQFF | TRBJ2-1 | TRBV27 | . | TRBD1
TGTGCCAGCAGTTTTAAGAGCGAGCAGTACTTC | CASSFKSEQYF | TRBJ2-7 | TRBV2 | . | .
TGTGCCAGTAGTATAGATAACGAGCAGTTCTTC | CASSIDNEQFF | TRBJ2-1 | TRBV19 | . | .
TGCAGTGGGGGCATTGACCATACGCAGTATTTT | CSGGIDHTQYF | TRBJ2-3 | TRBV20-1 | . | .
TGTGCCAGCAGCGTGACAACGAACACCGGGGAGCTGTTTTTT | CASSVTTNTGELFF | TRBJ2-2 | TRBV9 | many | .
TGTGCCAGCAGTTTGATCCAGGAACATGGCTACACCTTC | CASSLIQEHGYTF | TRBJ1-2 | TRBV7-9 | . | .
TGTGCCAGCTCACCGCCCGAGGGGTACTACGAGCAGTACTTC | CASSPPEGYYEQYF | TRBJ2-7 | TRBV18 | . | .
TGTGCCAGCAGTTTGGGGACAGAAAGTCAGCCCCAGCATTTT | CASSLGTESQPQHF | TRBJ1-5 | TRBV28 | . | TRBD1
TGTGCCAGCAGTCTGACCGGGACTAAAACTCAAGAGACCCAGTACTTC | CASSLTGTKTQETQYF | TRBJ2-5 | TRBV7-9 | . | TRBD2
TGTGCCAGCAGTGGGGGACAGCTTAGGGATCAGCCCCAGCATTTT | CASSGGQLRDQPQHF | TRBJ1-5 | TRBV6-1 | . | TRBD1
TGTGCCAGCAGCTTCAGGTCTGGGGCCAACGTCCTGACTTTC | CASSFRSGANVLTF | TRBJ2-6 | TRBV5-4 | . | .
TGCGCCAGCAGCCATCAGTGGGGGGTAGTAGCGGTCTACGAGCAGTACTTC | CASSHQWGVVAVYEQYF | TRBJ2-7 | TRBV4-1 | few | .
TGTGCCAGCAGCACATCGACAGCATCCTTCAAAAACATTCAGTACTTC | CASSTSTASFKNIQYF | TRBJ2-4 | TRBV5-6 | . | .